The sequence of this T cell receptor (beta chain) was determined in a study of T cells in Graves' hyperthyroidism and ophthalmopathy. Study as a whole: Any treatment followed the collection of peripheral blood at initial diagnosis.

Authors of the study amplified TCR beta CDR3 regions from RNA transcripts. Researchers ran a first-round RT-PCR on the TCR CDR3 using the HTBI primer set. A single record per CDR3 protein comes from TCRdb applying MiXCR to the multiplex PCR reads. Of around 250,000 distinct CDR3 sequences in the sample, roughly 15% were seen once. Germline CDR1 is SGHRS and CDR2 is YFSETQ. The CDR3 contains 13 residues. This clonotype showed up many times. PBMCs were obtained from about 9.9 ml fresh peripheral blood. This TCR was sampled from a woman aged 18-29 years with Graves' ophthalmopathy. This chain joins TRBV5-1 and TRBJ2-2; D gene ambiguous. Material: blood. The CDR3 DNA follows: TGCGTTGATTGCAGTAGGAACACCGGGGAGCTGTTTTTT. Translation gives CVDCSRNTGELFF. The full variable domain, with the rest looked up from reference TRBV5-1 and TRBJ2-2, is KAGVTQTPRYLIKTRGQQVTLSCSPISGHRSVSWYQQTPGQGLQFLFEYFSETQRNKGNFPGRFSGRQFSNSRSEMNVSTLELGDSALYLCVDCSRNTGELFFGEGSRLTVL.